This T cell receptor (beta chain) was recorded in a study of T cells after posttransplantation cyclophosphamide. Broader study findings: Blood and skin or GI T cell repertoires showed limited TRB overlap. After PTCy, TRB diversity resembled that of CNI/methotrexate controls. Donor-recipient repertoire similarity was low at 1-2 months, rising over year one.

The related graft donor's blood sample was taken on the day of bone marrow donation. Here immunoSEQ multiplex PCR was the method, and the copy in TCRdb shows in-frame clones only, minus some. In total the sample includes tens of thousands of clones, none of them seen once. This clone showed up many times. Its antigen is not identified. Sequenced input: PBMCs. The sequence was obtained from a man aged 35 to 55 in good health, CMV-negative, and a related stem cell transplant donor.

The chain's CDR3 is CASSSSSPEQFF. DNA for the CDR3: TGCGCCAGCAGCTCTTCTTCCCCTGAGCAGTTCTTC. The J gene is TRBJ2-1, the V gene TRBV4-1; D gene uncertain. The germline gives CDR1 MGHRA, CDR2 YSYEKL. The CDR3 is 12 amino acids. V lost 5 bases and J 9 bases, leaving 11 bases between the germline ends.